This T cell receptor (beta chain) was recovered during a study of T cells in Graves' hyperthyroidism and ophthalmopathy. Study-level findings and limits: Most expanded thyroid clonotypes above 0.001 recurred in blood.

When hyperthyroidism was first diagnosed, the blood sample was taken, preceding any ophthalmopathy symptoms. About 10 ml of fresh peripheral blood supplied the PBMCs. RNA transcripts yielded amplified TCR beta CDR3 regions. TCR CDR3 underwent first-round RT-PCR with the HTBI primer set. Each CDR3 protein is one row after TCRdb ran MiXCR on the multiplex PCR reads. In the table there are fewer than 650,000 distinct CDR3 sequences, 11% to 15% of which are singletons. This clonotype was seen ten or more times. Antigen unknown. V was shortened by 1 base and J by 6 bases, with 6 bases between the two germline ends. This CDR3 comprises 13 residues. Germline V gives CDR1 SGHVS, CDR2 FNYEAQ.

The V and J genes are TRBV7-6 and TRBJ2-2; D is ambiguous. This clonotype originated in a woman in her 30s with Graves' hyperthyroidism that later progressed to Graves' ophthalmopathy. The sample taken for sequencing was blood. CDR3 in DNA: TGTGCCAGCAGCTTAGTCGCGTCCGGGGAGCTGTTTTTT. Amino acids: CASSLVASGELFF.